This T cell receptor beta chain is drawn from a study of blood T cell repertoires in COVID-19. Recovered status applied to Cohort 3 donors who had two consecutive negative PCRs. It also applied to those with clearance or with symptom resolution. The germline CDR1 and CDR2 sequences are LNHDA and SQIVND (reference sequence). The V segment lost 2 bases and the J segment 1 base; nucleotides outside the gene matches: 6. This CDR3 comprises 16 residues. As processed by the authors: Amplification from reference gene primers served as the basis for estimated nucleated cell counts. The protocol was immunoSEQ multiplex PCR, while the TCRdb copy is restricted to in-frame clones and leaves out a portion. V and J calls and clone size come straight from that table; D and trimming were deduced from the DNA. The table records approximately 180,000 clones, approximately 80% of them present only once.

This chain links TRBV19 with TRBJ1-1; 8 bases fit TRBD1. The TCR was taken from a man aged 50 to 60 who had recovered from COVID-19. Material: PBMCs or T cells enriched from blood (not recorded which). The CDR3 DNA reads TGTGCCAGTAGTATACTCGGGACAGGTGGGAACACTGAAGCTTTCTTT. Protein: CASSILGTGGNTEAFF.